The clone carrying this T cell receptor (beta chain) was found a few times. The antigen is unknown. The entry originates in a study of response to subunit inactivated influenza vaccine. Whole-study findings and limits: Researchers suggested that each seasonal influenza vaccination recruits few new T cells.

The germline V and J ends were trimmed by 0 bases and 2 bases, with 23 bases remaining between them. CDR1 is MGHRA and CDR2 is YSYEKL in the germline V gene. This CDR3 region has 21 residues. TCRdb itself ran the RT-PCR reads through MiXCR, one entry per CDR3 protein. Of about 800,000 distinct CDR3 sequences in the sample, around 20% were seen once. The sample here was PBMCs from blood, taken around 5 days after vaccination. This sequence originates from a middle-aged man who received an inactivated influenza vaccine. The chain employs TRBV4-1 and TRBJ2-6; a possible D gene is TRBD1 (6 bases). CDR3 sequence (DNA): TGCGCCAGCAGCCAAGATGGATCTAAAGGACAGTCTCGGGCTGGGGCCAACGTCCTGACTTTC. Translating gives CASSQDGSKGQSRAGANVLTF.